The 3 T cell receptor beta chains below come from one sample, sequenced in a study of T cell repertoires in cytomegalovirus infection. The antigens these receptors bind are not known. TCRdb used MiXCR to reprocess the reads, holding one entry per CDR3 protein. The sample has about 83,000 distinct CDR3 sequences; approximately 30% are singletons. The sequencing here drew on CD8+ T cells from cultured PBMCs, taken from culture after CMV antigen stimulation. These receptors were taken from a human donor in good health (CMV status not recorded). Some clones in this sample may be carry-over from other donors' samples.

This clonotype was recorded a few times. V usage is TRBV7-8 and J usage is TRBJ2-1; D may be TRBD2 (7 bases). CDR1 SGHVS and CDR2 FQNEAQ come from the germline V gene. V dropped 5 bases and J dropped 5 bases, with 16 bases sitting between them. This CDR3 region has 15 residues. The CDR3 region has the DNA TGTGCCAGCAGCAAAGGGGGGGCCCTTGACAATGAGCAGTTCTTC. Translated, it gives CASSKGGALDNEQFF.

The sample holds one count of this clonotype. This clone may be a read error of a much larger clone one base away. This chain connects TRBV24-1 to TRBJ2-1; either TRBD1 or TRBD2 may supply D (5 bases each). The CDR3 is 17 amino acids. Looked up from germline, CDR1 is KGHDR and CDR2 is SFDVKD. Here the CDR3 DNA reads TGTGCCACCAGCCCAAGGGGACGGTCCCGCTCCTACAATGGGCAGTTCTTC. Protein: CATSPRGRSRSYNGQFF.

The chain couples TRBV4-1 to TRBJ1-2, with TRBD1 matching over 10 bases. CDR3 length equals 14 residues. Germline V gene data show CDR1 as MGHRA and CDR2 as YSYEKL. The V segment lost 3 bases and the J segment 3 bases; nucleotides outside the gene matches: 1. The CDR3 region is CASSQDRGDYGYTF. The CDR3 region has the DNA TGCGCCAGCAGCCAGGACAGGGGGGACTATGGCTACACCTTC.